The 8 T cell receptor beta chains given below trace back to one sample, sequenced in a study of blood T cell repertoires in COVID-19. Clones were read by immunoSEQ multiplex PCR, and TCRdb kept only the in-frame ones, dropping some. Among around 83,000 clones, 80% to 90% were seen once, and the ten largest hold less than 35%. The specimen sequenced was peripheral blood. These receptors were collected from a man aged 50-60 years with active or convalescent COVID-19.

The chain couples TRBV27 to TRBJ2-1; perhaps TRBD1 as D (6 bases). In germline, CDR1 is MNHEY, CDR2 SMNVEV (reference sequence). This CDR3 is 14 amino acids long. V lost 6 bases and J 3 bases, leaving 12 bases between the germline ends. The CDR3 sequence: CASSRTENYNEQFF. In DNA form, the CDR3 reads TGTGCCAGCAGCAGGACAGAGAACTACAATGAGCAGTTCTTC.

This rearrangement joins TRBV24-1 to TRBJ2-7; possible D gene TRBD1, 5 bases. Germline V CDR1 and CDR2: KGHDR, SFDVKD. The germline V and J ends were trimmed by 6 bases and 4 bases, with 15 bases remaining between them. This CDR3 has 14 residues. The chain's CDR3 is CATSPSDRLYEQYF. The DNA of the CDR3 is TGTGCCACCAGTCCGTCCGACAGACTTTACGAGCAGTACTTC.

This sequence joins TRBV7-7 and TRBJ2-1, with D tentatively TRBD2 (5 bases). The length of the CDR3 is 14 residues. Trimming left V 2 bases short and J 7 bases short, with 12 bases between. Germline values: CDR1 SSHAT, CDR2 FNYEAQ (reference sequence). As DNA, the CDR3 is TGTGCCAGCAGCTTATCGGGCCGAGGGAATGAGCAGTTCTTC. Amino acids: CASSLSGRGNEQFF.

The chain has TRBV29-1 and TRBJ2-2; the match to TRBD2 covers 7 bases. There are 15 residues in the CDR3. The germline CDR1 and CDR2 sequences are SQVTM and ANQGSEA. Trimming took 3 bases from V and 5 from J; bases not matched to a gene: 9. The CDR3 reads CSVDTGTKGTGELFF. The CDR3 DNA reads TGCAGCGTTGACACCGGGACTAAAGGTACCGGGGAGCTGTTTTTT.

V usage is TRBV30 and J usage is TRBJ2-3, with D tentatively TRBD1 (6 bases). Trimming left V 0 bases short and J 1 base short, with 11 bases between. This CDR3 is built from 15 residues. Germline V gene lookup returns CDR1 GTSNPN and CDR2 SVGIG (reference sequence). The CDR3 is CAWSVQQGGTDTQYF. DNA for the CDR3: TGTGCCTGGAGTGTACAACAGGGTGGCACAGATACGCAGTATTTT.

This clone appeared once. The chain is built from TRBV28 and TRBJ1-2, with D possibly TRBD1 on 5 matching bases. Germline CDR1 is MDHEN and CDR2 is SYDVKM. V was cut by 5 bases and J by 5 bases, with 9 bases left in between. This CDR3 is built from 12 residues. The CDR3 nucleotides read TGTGCCAGCAGTCTGACAGTTTATGGCTACACCTTC. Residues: CASSLTVYGYTF.

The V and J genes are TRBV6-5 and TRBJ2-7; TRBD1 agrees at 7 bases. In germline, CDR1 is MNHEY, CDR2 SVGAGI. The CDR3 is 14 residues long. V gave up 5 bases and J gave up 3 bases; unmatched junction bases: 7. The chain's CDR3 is CASSPWDSLYEQYF. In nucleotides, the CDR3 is TGTGCCAGCAGTCCTTGGGACAGCCTCTACGAGCAGTACTTC.

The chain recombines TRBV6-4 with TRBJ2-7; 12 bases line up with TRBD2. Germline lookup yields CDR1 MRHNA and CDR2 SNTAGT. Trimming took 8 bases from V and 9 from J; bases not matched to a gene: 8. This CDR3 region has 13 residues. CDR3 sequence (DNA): TGTGCCAGCTCTCAAACTAGCGGGGGGAGGCAGTACTTC. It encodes CASSQTSGGRQYF.